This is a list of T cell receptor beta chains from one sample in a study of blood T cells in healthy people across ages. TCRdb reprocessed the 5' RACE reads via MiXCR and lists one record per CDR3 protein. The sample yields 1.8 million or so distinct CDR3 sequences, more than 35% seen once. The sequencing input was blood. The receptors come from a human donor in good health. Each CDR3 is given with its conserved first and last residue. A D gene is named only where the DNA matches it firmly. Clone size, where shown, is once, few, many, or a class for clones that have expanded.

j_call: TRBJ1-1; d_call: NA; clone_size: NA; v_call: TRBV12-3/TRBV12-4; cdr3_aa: CASSFSNSQNTEAFF; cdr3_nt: TGTGCCAGCAGTTTTAGTAACAGCCAAAACACTGAAGCTTTCTTT
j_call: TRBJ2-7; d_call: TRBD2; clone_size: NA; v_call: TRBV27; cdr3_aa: CASSPTSGGDEQYF; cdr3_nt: TGTGCCAGCAGTCCCACTAGCGGGGGAGACGAGCAGTACTTC
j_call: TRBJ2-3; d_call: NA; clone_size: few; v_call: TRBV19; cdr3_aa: CATSSLSTDTQYF; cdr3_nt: TGTGCCACTTCTAGCCTCTCCACAGATACGCAGTATTTT
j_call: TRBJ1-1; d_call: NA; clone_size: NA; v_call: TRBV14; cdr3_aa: CASSLTYPRDTEAFF; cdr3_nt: TGTGCCAGCAGCCTCACGTACCCGCGGGACACTGAAGCTTTCTTT
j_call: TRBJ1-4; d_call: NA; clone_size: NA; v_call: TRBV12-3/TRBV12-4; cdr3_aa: CASRGPIEKLFF; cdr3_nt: TGTGCCAGCAGGGGACCAATTGAAAAACTGTTTTTT
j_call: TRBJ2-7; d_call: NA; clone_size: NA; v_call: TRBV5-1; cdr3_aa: CASSLEPGVISEQYF; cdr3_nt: TGCGCCAGCAGCTTGGAGCCAGGGGTGATTTCCGAGCAGTACTTC
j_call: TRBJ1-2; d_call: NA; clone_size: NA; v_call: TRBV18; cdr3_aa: CASSPSTQGAHYGYTF; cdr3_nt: TGTGCCAGCTCTCCGTCGACTCAAGGGGCTCACTATGGCTACACCTTC
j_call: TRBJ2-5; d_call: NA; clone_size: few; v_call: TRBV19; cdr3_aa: CASRRRAQETQYF; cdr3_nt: TGTGCCAGTAGGCGAAGGGCCCAAGAGACCCAGTACTTC
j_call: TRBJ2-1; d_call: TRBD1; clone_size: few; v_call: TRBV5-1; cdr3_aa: CASSWEPDRGRKFF; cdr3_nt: TGCGCCAGCAGCTGGGAGCCCGACAGGGGGCGAAAGTTCTTC
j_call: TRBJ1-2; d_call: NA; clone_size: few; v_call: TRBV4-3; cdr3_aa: CASSQDSSLNYGYTF; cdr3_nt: TGCGCCAGCAGCCAAGATAGTTCACTTAACTATGGCTACACCTTC
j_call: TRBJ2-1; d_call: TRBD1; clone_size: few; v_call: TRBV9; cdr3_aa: CASSAGTGNRNEQFF; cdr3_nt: TGTGCCAGCAGCGCCGGGACAGGAAATCGCAATGAGCAGTTCTTC